Below are 10 T cell receptor beta chains sequenced from a single sample in a study of T cells expressing NK-cell markers. TCRdb re-analyzed the 5' RACE reads; it lists each CDR3 protein once, without DNA. The table counts over 250,000 distinct CDR3 sequences; 3.5% to 5% lies in the top ten. The sequenced sample was blood T cells: a sorted CD56 or NKG2C T cell subset, CD4+ or CD8+ T cells, or bulk PBMC T cells (not recorded which). The receptors stem from a woman between 18 and 70 years old in good health.

The chain couples TRBV6-1 to TRBJ1-2; TCRdb's D call of TRBD1 is untestable without DNA. CDR1 is MNHNS and CDR2 is SASEGT in the germline V gene. The CDR3 totals 17 residues. Here the CDR3 reads CASSPGTGRRGPYGYTF.

V is TRBV6-2 or TRBV6-3 and J is TRBJ2-7. The CDR3 covers 11 residues. Germline V gene lookup returns CDR1 MNHEY and CDR2 SVGEGT. CDR3 sequence reads: CASSYSGEQYF.

V usage is TRBV15 and J usage is TRBJ2-1; there is no DNA to check the TCRdb D call of TRBD1. Germline V gives CDR1 LNHNV, CDR2 YYDKDF (reference sequence). The CDR3 is made up of 16 amino acids. CDR3 protein: CATSRDITGKINEQFF.

This chain joins TRBV7-4 and TRBJ1-2; TCRdb lists TRBD1, though no DNA is available to test this call. The CDR3 loop spans 19 amino acids. CDR1 SGHVT and CDR2 SQSDAQ come from the germline V gene. CDR3 sequence: CASSSNLTRDPPEWYGYTF.

CDR3 amino acids: CASSAALRVTEQFF. The gene calls are TRBV6-1 and TRBJ2-1; TCRdb returns TRBD2, unconfirmable since there is no DNA. CDR3 size: 14 residues. From germline, CDR1 is MNHNS and CDR2 SASEGT.

The V call is TRBV11-2, the J call TRBJ2-1; TCRdb names TRBD2, which stays unverified in the absence of DNA. The CDR3 has 15 amino acids. Germline loops: CDR1 SGHAT, CDR2 FQNNGV. The CDR3 here is CASSLRTSGYNEQFF.

This chain connects TRBV29-1 to TRBJ2-5; TCRdb's D call of TRBD1 is untestable without DNA. Germline CDR1 reads SQVTM; CDR2 reads ANQGSEA. The CDR3 extends over 12 amino acids. CDR3 in amino acids: CSFVRGEETQYF.

CDR3 protein: CASSQIGTGYRQFF. The chain is built from TRBV12-3 or TRBV12-4 and TRBJ2-1; TCRdb designates TRBD1, a call that cannot be tested without DNA. There are 14 residues in the CDR3.

V is TRBV20-1 and J is TRBJ2-7; lacking DNA, the TRBD2 call made by TCRdb goes unchecked. CDR1 and CDR2 from the germline V gene are DFQATT and SNEGSKA (reference sequence). The CDR3 loop spans 11 amino acids. CDR3 loop: CSASRGYEQYF.

The V call is TRBV29-1, the J call TRBJ1-1. Germline assignment: CDR1 SQVTM and CDR2 ANQGSEA. The CDR3 has 12 residues. CDR3 sequence: CSVEAANTEAFF.